The 20 T cell receptor beta chains presented below share a single source sample, sequenced in a study of blood T cell repertoires in COVID-19. This table comes from immunoSEQ multiplex PCR, and its TCRdb copy is limited to in-frame clones, with some not included. This table has about 59,000 clones, 70% to 90% appearing once. Sequencing was done on a sample of peripheral blood. Receptors originate from a human donor in a cohort sampled during active COVID-19.

This clone has only a few counts. The CDR3 region has the DNA TGTGCCAGCAGCTTGAGGACAGGGGGGGATCAGCCCCAGCATTTT. Its translation: CASSLRTGGDQPQHF. The chain joins TRBV5-4 to TRBJ1-5; 10 bases align to TRBD1. With 1 base clipped from V and 5 bases from J, the junction kept 3 bases outside the gene matches. The V gene's germline CDR1 is SGHNT and CDR2 YYREEE (reference sequence). This CDR3 spans 15 amino acids. The variable domain in full, with the rest retrieved from reference TRBV5-4 and TRBJ1-5, is ETGVTQSPTHLIKTRGQQVTLRCSSQSGHNTVSWYQQALGQGPQFIFQYYREEENGRGNFPPRFSGLQFPNYSSELNVNALELDDSALYLCASSLRTGGDQPQHFGDGTRLSIL.

The rearrangement joins TRBV3-1 (or the pseudogene TRBV3-2) to TRBJ2-7; D is undetermined. CDR1 and CDR2 (germline): LGHDT, YNNKEL (reference sequence). The CDR3 consists of 12 residues. The V and J ends lost 1 base and 7 bases respectively, with 8 bases between them. The CDR3 sequence is CASSQGGGEQYF. In DNA form, the CDR3 reads TGTGCCAGCAGCCAAGGAGGTGGGGAGCAGTACTTC.

J is TRBJ1-5 and V is TRBV3-1 (or the pseudogene TRBV3-2); 9 nucleotides align to TRBD1. The CDR3 runs 17 residues. V trimming: 2 bases; J trimming: 4 bases; junction bases outside the gene matches: 9. Germline loops: CDR1 LGHDT, CDR2 YNNKEL (reference sequence). The CDR3 reads CASSQYSTGGRNQPQHF. The CDR3 DNA reads as TGTGCCAGCAGCCAATACTCGACAGGGGGGAGAAATCAGCCCCAGCATTTT.

The rearrangement uses TRBV28 and TRBJ1-2, with 8 bases matching TRBD1. The trim removed 3 bases at V and 4 bases at J, leaving 1 base unmatched. CDR3 length: 13 amino acids. Germline CDR1 MDHEN, CDR2 SYDVKM. The CDR3 region has the DNA TGTGCCAGCAGTTTGGGGACAGGCTATGGCTACACCTTC. Its protein is CASSLGTGYGYTF.

The chain is built from TRBV19 and TRBJ2-3, with 9 bases matching TRBD1. The CDR3 has 15 residues. Germline CDR1 LNHDA, CDR2 SQIVND (reference sequence). J lost 6 bases, V lost 1 base, and 5 bases had no gene match. This chain's CDR3 is CASSIGGQGGDTQYF. CDR3 bases: TGTGCCAGTAGTATAGGGGGACAGGGAGGCGATACGCAGTATTTT.

This clone has a single count. V and J are TRBV2 and TRBJ1-5, with TRBD1 matching over 9 bases. CDR1 is SNHLY, CDR2 FYNNEI, per germline. This CDR3 is built from 14 residues. V gave up 8 bases and J gave up 6 bases; unmatched junction bases: 8. The CDR3 sequence is CASGSTGGTQPQHF. The CDR3 nucleotides are TGTGCCAGCGGAAGTACAGGGGGCACTCAGCCCCAGCATTTT.

The rearrangement uses TRBV19 and TRBJ2-3; 9 nucleotides agree with TRBD2. The V segment lost 9 bases and the J segment 6 bases; nucleotides outside the gene matches: 7. CDR1 LNHDA and CDR2 SQIVND come from the germline V gene (reference sequence). The CDR3 sequence is 13 residues long. The CDR3: CASSSGVWDTQYF. CDR3 coding DNA: TGTGCCAGCTCTAGCGGGGTATGGGATACGCAGTATTTT.

This chain connects TRBV5-4 to TRBJ2-2; 7 nucleotides match TRBD1. CDR1 is SGHNT, CDR2 YYREEE, per germline (reference sequence). V trimming: 4 bases; J trimming: 5 bases; junction bases outside the gene matches: 8. CDR3 length: 15 amino acids. The CDR3 bases are TGTGCCAGCAGCCAATCAGGGGGAAGGACCGGGGAGCTGTTTTTT. Protein product: CASSQSGGRTGELFF.

The CDR3 DNA sequence: TGTGCCAGCAGCTTACAGGGGGCTCAGCCCCAGCATTTT. Protein product: CASSLQGAQPQHF. V usage is TRBV7-2 and J usage is TRBJ1-5; 8 bases match TRBD1. The CDR3 is 13 amino acids. The V gene end was trimmed by 2 bases and the J gene end by 6 bases; junction bases not matched to a gene: 0. Germline CDR1 is SGHTA and CDR2 is FQGNSA.

This chain joins TRBV5-1 and TRBJ1-2; 8 bases fit TRBD1. Per germline, CDR1 SGHRS and CDR2 YFSETQ. CDR3 size: 17 residues. The J segment lost 1 base and the V segment lost 0 bases, leaving 8 bases of the junction unmatched. CDR3 sequence reads: CASSLAAGGIFNYGYTF. CDR3 sequence (DNA): TGCGCCAGCAGCTTGGCCGCAGGGGGCATTTTTAACTATGGCTACACCTTC.

The genes are TRBV28 and TRBJ1-1, with a possible D match to TRBD1 (6 bases). The V gene lost 3 bases and the J gene lost 3 bases, with 14 bases spanning the gap. The CDR3 loop spans 15 amino acids. Per the germline V gene, CDR1 is MDHEN and CDR2 is SYDVKM. The CDR3 loop reads CASSFPLGGYTEAFF. CDR3 coding DNA: TGTGCCAGCAGTTTCCCCCTTGGGGGCTACACTGAAGCTTTCTTT.

The rearrangement links TRBV7-2 to TRBJ1-5; the match to TRBD1 covers 8 bases. Per the germline V gene, CDR1 is SGHTA and CDR2 is FQGNSA. The CDR3 sequence is 13 residues long. The junction had 2 bases not matched to a gene; V was cut back by 5 bases and J by 5 bases. The CDR3 region is CASSLQGDQPQHF. The CDR3 DNA follows: TGTGCCAGCAGCCTACAGGGGGATCAGCCCCAGCATTTT.

The V gene is TRBV7-2, the J gene TRBJ1-1, with 7 bases fitting TRBD1. The CDR3 runs 14 residues. Losses at the gene ends were 5 bases for V and 1 base for J; bases not matched to a gene: 4. Germline-derived CDR1 and CDR2 are SGHTA and FQGNSA. CDR3 loop: CASSARTGNTEAFF. CDR3 sequence (DNA): TGTGCCAGCAGCGCCAGGACAGGGAACACTGAAGCTTTCTTT.

The chain has TRBV19 and TRBJ2-4, with 10 bases lining up with TRBD1. Germline-derived CDR1 and CDR2 are LNHDA and SQIVND (reference sequence). The CDR3 totals 18 residues. The junction had 11 bases not matched to a gene; V was cut back by 6 bases and J by 0 bases. CDR3 loop: CASRYAGTGASAKNIQYF. The DNA of the CDR3 is TGTGCCAGTAGATATGCCGGGACAGGGGCTTCAGCCAAAAACATTCAGTACTTC.

The sample holds one count of this clone. This chain connects TRBV24-1 to TRBJ2-3; D is perhaps TRBD1 (6 bases). The CDR3 sequence is 15 residues long. CDR1 is KGHDR and CDR2 is SFDVKD in the germline V gene. Trimming took 1 base from V and 4 from J, leaving 11 bases between them. The DNA of the CDR3 is TGTGCCACCAGTGATTTTGGGCAGGGGCCAGATACGCAGTATTTT. Translated: CATSDFGQGPDTQYF.

The CDR3 here is CASSLGTSSHEQYF. DNA for the CDR3: TGCGCCAGCAGCCTCGGGACTAGTTCCCACGAGCAGTACTTC. V and J are TRBV5-1 and TRBJ2-7; TRBD2 matches at 8 bases. V lost 4 bases, J lost 5 bases, and 8 bases stayed unmatched. Looked up from germline, CDR1 is SGHRS and CDR2 is YFSETQ. The CDR3 runs 14 residues.

This chain connects TRBV11-1 to TRBJ2-4, with 9 bases lining up with TRBD2. J lost 9 bases, V lost 1 base, and 4 bases had no gene match. Germline lookup yields CDR1 SGHAT and CDR2 FQDESV (reference sequence). This CDR3 spans 14 amino acids. For the CDR3, the DNA is TGTGCCAGCAGCTTAGAGGGACTAGCCAGCATTCAGTACTTC. Encoded protein: CASSLEGLASIQYF.

The V and J genes are TRBV7-8 and TRBJ2-7, with a possible D match to TRBD2 (5 bases). With 4 bases removed from V and 5 bases from J, the gap between germline ends came to 18 bases. The V gene's germline CDR1 is SGHVS and CDR2 FQNEAQ. This CDR3 is 15 amino acids long. The CDR3 loop is CASSSRSATGNEQYF. Written as DNA, the CDR3 is TGTGCCAGCAGCTCTAGATCGGCTACGGGGAACGAGCAGTACTTC.

The chain combines TRBV11-2 with TRBJ2-1, with D possibly TRBD2 on 6 matching bases. Germline lookup yields CDR1 SGHAT and CDR2 FQNNGV. V was cut by 5 bases and J by 10 bases, with 24 bases left in between. This CDR3 has 16 residues. CDR3 region: CASSPNSGDFRSEQFF. CDR3 nucleotide sequence: TGTGCCAGCAGCCCAAATTCGGGGGATTTTCGTAGCGAGCAGTTCTTC.

The CDR3 nucleotides read TGTGCCAGCAGCATGGGACAGCTGAGGGAGACCCAGTACTTC. It specifies CASSMGQLRETQYF. This chain uses TRBV5-8 with TRBJ2-5, with 7 bases that match TRBD1. Germline values: CDR1 SGHTS, CDR2 YDEGEE. There are 14 residues in the CDR3. The J segment lost 5 bases and the V segment lost 4 bases, leaving 8 bases of the junction unmatched.